This T cell receptor beta chain is from a study of T-cell memory formation after mild COVID-19. V gave up 6 bases and J gave up 5 bases; unmatched junction bases: 8. The CDR3 consists of 15 residues. Germline V lookup: CDR1 MNHNS, CDR2 SASEGT. General study findings and limits: Within pre-infection memory, some responding clones were found, suggesting cross-reactive memory joined.

MiXCR was run by TCRdb on the 5' RACE reads, yielding one entry per CDR3 protein. The sample carries approximately 300,000 distinct CDR3 sequences, roughly 15% recorded once. This clonotype was recorded a few times. The antigen remains unidentified. Sequencing was performed on PBMCs or a T cell subset sorted from them (not recorded which). This TCR was sampled from a man younger than 30 who had mild COVID-19 (a few samples of this study predate the infection). Cell type and time point are not known. The chain carries TRBV6-1 and TRBJ1-5, with 9 bases matching TRBD1. In DNA form, the CDR3 reads TGTGCCAGCAGACCGGGACAGGGATTAGATCAGCCCCAGCATTTT. Translation gives CASRPGQGLDQPQHF.